The rows below give T cell receptor beta chains drawn from one sample of a study of human T cells and chemical hapten exposure. TCRdb reprocessed the reads via MiXCR and lists one record per CDR3 protein. The repertoire holds about 120,000 distinct CDR3 sequences, with approximately 9.3% as singletons. The sequenced material came from whole blood. These receptors came from a human donor in good health. Some clones in this sample may be carry-over from other donors' samples. Each CDR3 is given with its conserved first and last residue. Fields, in order: D gene, J gene, clone size, V gene, CDR3 DNA, CDR3 protein. D genes are given only for firm matches. Rows may omit the clone size; those that give it use once, few, many or a size class.

D gene: TRBD1; J gene: TRBJ1-1; clone size: few; V gene: TRBV12-3/TRBV12-4; CDR3 DNA: TGTGCCAGCAGTTTAAAAACAGGGGGGTTTTCTGAAGCTTTCTTT; CDR3 protein: CASSLKTGGFSEAFF
D gene: TRBD1; J gene: TRBJ2-1; clone size: many; V gene: TRBV27; CDR3 DNA: TGTGCCAGCACCTTACAACAGGGGTCCTACAATGAGCAGTTCTTC; CDR3 protein: CASTLQQGSYNEQFF
D gene: TRBD1; J gene: TRBJ2-7; clone size: few; V gene: TRBV11-2; CDR3 DNA: TGTGCCAGCAGCCAACCGCGACAGGGGCCTGGGCAGTACTTC; CDR3 protein: CASSQPRQGPGQYF
D gene: TRBD1; J gene: TRBJ2-5; clone size: -; V gene: TRBV6-2/TRBV6-3; CDR3 DNA: TGTGCCAGCACCGACCCTACCGGGACAGCTTACCAAGAGACCCAGTACTTC; CDR3 protein: CASTDPTGTAYQETQYF
D gene: -; J gene: TRBJ2-1; clone size: -; V gene: TRBV19; CDR3 DNA: TGTGCCAGTAGACCCGACAGGAGCCCCTACAATGAGCAGTTCTTC; CDR3 protein: CASRPDRSPYNEQFF
D gene: -; J gene: TRBJ1-1; clone size: many; V gene: TRBV29-1; CDR3 DNA: TGCAGCGTCGTTGTTAGACGGAGGATGAACACTGAAGCTTTCTTT; CDR3 protein: CSVVVRRRMNTEAFF
D gene: TRBD2; J gene: TRBJ2-5; clone size: -; V gene: TRBV20-1; CDR3 DNA: TGCAGTGCTAGAGATTTTAGGTCGGGAGGAGGTTTAGAGACCCAGTACTTC; CDR3 protein: CSARDFRSGGGLETQYF
D gene: -; J gene: TRBJ2-5; clone size: few; V gene: TRBV11-2; CDR3 DNA: TGTGCCAGCTCACCAATTACGACTGAAAGCCAAGAGACCCAGTACTTC; CDR3 protein: CASSPITTESQETQYF
D gene: -; J gene: TRBJ1-6; clone size: -; V gene: TRBV19; CDR3 DNA: TGTGCCAGTAGTACGACAGGCTATAATTCACCCCTCCACTTT; CDR3 protein: CASSTTGYNSPLHF
D gene: -; J gene: TRBJ2-3; clone size: -; V gene: TRBV27; CDR3 DNA: TGTGCCAGCAGTCCTGAGGACGGGGGCACAGATACGCAGTATTTT; CDR3 protein: CASSPEDGGTDTQYF
D gene: -; J gene: TRBJ1-5; clone size: many; V gene: TRBV2; CDR3 DNA: TGTGCCAGCAGTTCGACAGTACTCCGGGCGAATCAGCCCCAGCATTTT; CDR3 protein: CASSSTVLRANQPQHF
D gene: TRBD2; J gene: TRBJ2-7; clone size: few; V gene: TRBV18; CDR3 DNA: TGTGCCAGCTCACCAGGAGCGGGAGGGCCCCACGAGCAGTACTTC; CDR3 protein: CASSPGAGGPHEQYF
D gene: -; J gene: TRBJ2-3; clone size: few; V gene: TRBV15; CDR3 DNA: TGTGCCACCAGCGGCGTCTTCAGCACAGATACGCAGTATTTT; CDR3 protein: CATSGVFSTDTQYF
D gene: -; J gene: TRBJ1-4; clone size: few; V gene: TRBV12-3/TRBV12-4; CDR3 DNA: TGTGCCAGCAGTCGGCAGCGGGGGCTCGGGGAAAAACTGTTTTTT; CDR3 protein: CASSRQRGLGEKLFF
D gene: -; J gene: TRBJ1-5; clone size: few; V gene: TRBV5-6; CDR3 DNA: TGTGCCAGCAGCTTGAACTCATGGGGGCAGGATCAGCCCCAGCATTTT; CDR3 protein: CASSLNSWGQDQPQHF
D gene: -; J gene: TRBJ2-3; clone size: many; V gene: TRBV7-8; CDR3 DNA: TGTGCCAGCAGCACCGACCCCCGACTAGGCGAAGGGTACACAGATACGCAGTATTTT; CDR3 protein: CASSTDPRLGEGYTDTQYF
D gene: TRBD1; J gene: TRBJ2-7; clone size: -; V gene: TRBV29-1; CDR3 DNA: TGCAGCGTTGAATTAGGACAGGGATCCTACGAGCAGTACTTC; CDR3 protein: CSVELGQGSYEQYF
D gene: -; J gene: TRBJ2-7; clone size: many; V gene: TRBV20-1; CDR3 DNA: TGCAGTGCTAGAGATCCCGCGGCGACAGGCAGGCTCTGGTACGAGCAGTACTTC; CDR3 protein: CSARDPAATGRLWYEQYF
D gene: TRBD1; J gene: TRBJ2-5; clone size: -; V gene: TRBV11-2; CDR3 DNA: TGTGCCAGCAGCTTGGGGGACAGGGGGCAAGAGACCCAGTACTTC; CDR3 protein: CASSLGDRGQETQYF
D gene: -; J gene: TRBJ2-7; clone size: -; V gene: TRBV21-1; CDR3 DNA: TGTGCCAGCAGCAAAGCAAAAGCGCGGGAGGGATCCTACGAGCAGTACTTC; CDR3 protein: CASSKAKAREGSYEQYF
D gene: TRBD2; J gene: TRBJ2-3; clone size: -; V gene: TRBV7-8; CDR3 DNA: TGTGCCAGCAGCTTAATCCCGGGACTAGCGGGAGGGCAGGACACAGATACGCAGTATTTT; CDR3 protein: CASSLIPGLAGGQDTDTQYF
D gene: -; J gene: TRBJ2-1; clone size: few; V gene: TRBV15; CDR3 DNA: TGTGCCACCAGCACAGGGTCTCGGTACAATGAGCAGTTCTTC; CDR3 protein: CATSTGSRYNEQFF
D gene: TRBD2; J gene: TRBJ2-1; clone size: few; V gene: TRBV7-9; CDR3 DNA: TGTGCCAGCAGCGAGCTAGCGGGAGGTTGGGAACGCCACAATGAGCAGTTCTTC; CDR3 protein: CASSELAGGWERHNEQFF
D gene: -; J gene: TRBJ1-2; clone size: many; V gene: TRBV10-3; CDR3 DNA: TGTGCCATCAGTGAAGGTCAGGGTTTCGACTATGGCTACACCTTC; CDR3 protein: CAISEGQGFDYGYTF
D gene: TRBD1; J gene: TRBJ1-6; clone size: many; V gene: TRBV7-2; CDR3 DNA: TGTGCCAGCAGCCCCGAGGGACAGGGGTTAGCACCCCTCCACTTT; CDR3 protein: CASSPEGQGLAPLHF
D gene: TRBD1; J gene: TRBJ1-1; clone size: -; V gene: TRBV7-2; CDR3 DNA: TGTGCCAGCAGCCCGGCACGGACAGGGGGCCTTGAAGCTTTCTTT; CDR3 protein: CASSPARTGGLEAFF
D gene: -; J gene: TRBJ1-2; clone size: -; V gene: TRBV6-1; CDR3 DNA: TGTGCCAGCAGTGATAGCGATGGCTACACCTTC; CDR3 protein: CASSDSDGYTF
D gene: -; J gene: TRBJ1-3; clone size: -; V gene: TRBV7-2; CDR3 DNA: TGTGCCAGCAGAAAACCGACAGAAGGAAACACCATATATTTT; CDR3 protein: CASRKPTEGNTIYF
D gene: TRBD1; J gene: TRBJ1-2; clone size: -; V gene: TRBV4-3; CDR3 DNA: TGCGCCAGCAGCCAGGGACAGCGTTCTAACTATGGCTACACCTTC; CDR3 protein: CASSQGQRSNYGYTF
D gene: TRBD1; J gene: TRBJ1-1; clone size: many; V gene: TRBV5-1; CDR3 DNA: TGCGCCAGCAGCTCGAGGGGACAGTTGAACACTGAAGCTTTCTTT; CDR3 protein: CASSSRGQLNTEAFF
D gene: -; J gene: TRBJ2-2; clone size: few; V gene: TRBV23-1; CDR3 DNA: TGCGCCAGCAGTCAATCTTCTAAGGGCACCGGGGAGCTGTTTTTT; CDR3 protein: CASSQSSKGTGELFF
D gene: -; J gene: TRBJ2-7; clone size: -; V gene: TRBV5-1; CDR3 DNA: TGCGCCAGCAGCTTGTGGTCAGGGAACTACGAGCAGTACTTC; CDR3 protein: CASSLWSGNYEQYF
D gene: TRBD2; J gene: TRBJ2-7; clone size: many; V gene: TRBV3-1; CDR3 DNA: TGTGCCAGCAGCCCCCGCGGACACAACGGGAGGGGTCAGTACTTC; CDR3 protein: CASSPRGHNGRGQYF
D gene: -; J gene: TRBJ2-2; clone size: few; V gene: TRBV13; CDR3 DNA: TGTGCCAGCAGCCCTGACGACACCGGGGAGCTGTTTTTT; CDR3 protein: CASSPDDTGELFF
D gene: TRBD2; J gene: TRBJ2-1; clone size: many; V gene: TRBV10-3; CDR3 DNA: TGTGCCATACTAGCGGGGATCGGCAATGAGCAGTTCTTC; CDR3 protein: CAILAGIGNEQFF
D gene: -; J gene: TRBJ1-1; clone size: -; V gene: TRBV19; CDR3 DNA: TGTGCCAGTAGTATTAAACCGAACACTGAAGCTCTCTTT; CDR3 protein: CASSIKPNTEALF
D gene: -; J gene: TRBJ2-3; clone size: few; V gene: TRBV14; CDR3 DNA: TGTGCCAGCAGCCTAGCGTATACAGATACGCAGTATTTT; CDR3 protein: CASSLAYTDTQYF
D gene: -; J gene: TRBJ2-2; clone size: few; V gene: TRBV27; CDR3 DNA: TGTGCCAGCACCCAACGACGCCTACAGGGAGGCACCGGGGAGCTGTTTTTT; CDR3 protein: CASTQRRLQGGTGELFF
D gene: -; J gene: TRBJ2-4; clone size: few; V gene: TRBV15; CDR3 DNA: TGTGCCACCAGCAGAGCGGGGGACAGTTCCATTCAGTACTTC; CDR3 protein: CATSRAGDSSIQYF
D gene: -; J gene: TRBJ1-5; clone size: few; V gene: TRBV10-2; CDR3 DNA: TGCGCCAGCCTTGACCACCGGACAGCGGATCGCGGCGAGGCCCAGCATTTT; CDR3 protein: CASLDHRTADRGEAQHF
D gene: -; J gene: TRBJ2-1; clone size: -; V gene: TRBV5-1; CDR3 DNA: TGCGCCAGCAGCTTGGGTTTAGCAAATGAGCAGTTCTTC; CDR3 protein: CASSLGLANEQFF
D gene: TRBD1; J gene: TRBJ2-3; clone size: few; V gene: TRBV4-3; CDR3 DNA: TGCGCCAGCAGCCGATCGCCACTACAGGGGTTGCTGCCAGATACGCAGTATTTT; CDR3 protein: CASSRSPLQGLLPDTQYF
D gene: -; J gene: TRBJ2-2; clone size: -; V gene: TRBV7-4; CDR3 DNA: TGTGCCAGCAGCTTATTGTTTCCCGGAGGGACCGGGGAGCTGTTTTTT; CDR3 protein: CASSLLFPGGTGELFF
D gene: -; J gene: TRBJ2-7; clone size: -; V gene: TRBV12-3/TRBV12-4; CDR3 DNA: TGTGCCAGCAGCCTCTCGGACGGTAGCGAGCAGTACTTC; CDR3 protein: CASSLSDGSEQYF
D gene: -; J gene: TRBJ1-1; clone size: many; V gene: TRBV27; CDR3 DNA: TGTGCCAGCAGTCAATTTGGGGGGGGCACTGAAGCTTTCTTT; CDR3 protein: CASSQFGGGTEAFF
D gene: -; J gene: TRBJ1-1; clone size: many; V gene: TRBV7-3; CDR3 DNA: TGTGCCAGCAGCTTACCCCCAGCTGAAGCTTTCTTT; CDR3 protein: CASSLPPAEAFF
D gene: -; J gene: TRBJ2-1; clone size: few; V gene: TRBV7-9; CDR3 DNA: TGTGCCAGCAGTTTCTCGTACAATGAGCAGTTCTTC; CDR3 protein: CASSFSYNEQFF
D gene: TRBD2; J gene: TRBJ2-7; clone size: few; V gene: TRBV27; CDR3 DNA: TGTGCCAGCAGGACCACGGCGGGAGCCCCTCTCTACGAGCAGTACTTC; CDR3 protein: CASRTTAGAPLYEQYF
D gene: TRBD1; J gene: TRBJ2-3; clone size: -; V gene: TRBV20-1; CDR3 DNA: TGCAGTGCTAGAGATCTGGCACAGGGGATCATAGCAGATACGCAGTATTTT; CDR3 protein: CSARDLAQGIIADTQYF
D gene: -; J gene: TRBJ1-1; clone size: many; V gene: TRBV12-3/TRBV12-4; CDR3 DNA: TGTGCCAGCAGTCACCAAGTGAACACTGAAGCTTTCTTT; CDR3 protein: CASSHQVNTEAFF
D gene: TRBD1; J gene: TRBJ2-7; clone size: few; V gene: TRBV5-1; CDR3 DNA: TGCGCCAGCAGCTTGTGGACAGGGCCATCCTACGAGCAGTACTTC; CDR3 protein: CASSLWTGPSYEQYF
D gene: TRBD1; J gene: TRBJ2-5; clone size: -; V gene: TRBV12-3/TRBV12-4; CDR3 DNA: TGTGCCAGCAGCCACAGGGGGCTTAGCGAGACCCAGTACTTC; CDR3 protein: CASSHRGLSETQYF
D gene: -; J gene: TRBJ2-7; clone size: many; V gene: TRBV30; CDR3 DNA: TGTGCCTGGAGGGCCGGGCCCGGCGACTACGAGCAGTACTTC; CDR3 protein: CAWRAGPGDYEQYF
D gene: -; J gene: TRBJ2-1; clone size: many; V gene: TRBV5-1; CDR3 DNA: TGCGCCAGCAGCTTATCACTCGTCCTGGATGAGCAGTTCTTC; CDR3 protein: CASSLSLVLDEQFF
D gene: -; J gene: TRBJ2-1; clone size: -; V gene: TRBV6-5; CDR3 DNA: TGTGCCACGACGACTTCGCTGACGACCCTGCGCGATGAGCAGTTCTTC; CDR3 protein: CATTTSLTTLRDEQFF
D gene: -; J gene: TRBJ2-1; clone size: many; V gene: TRBV6-5; CDR3 DNA: TGTGCCAGCAGTTACGGGAACGGGGTTTACAATGAGCAGTTCTTC; CDR3 protein: CASSYGNGVYNEQFF
D gene: TRBD1; J gene: TRBJ2-2; clone size: -; V gene: TRBV5-1; CDR3 DNA: TGCGCCAGCAGCCCAACAGGGGGCGCTCCCTCCGGGGAGCTGTTTTTT; CDR3 protein: CASSPTGGAPSGELFF
D gene: -; J gene: TRBJ2-7; clone size: few; V gene: TRBV27; CDR3 DNA: TGTGCCAGCAGTTTATTTGGCACAGGCATCGGCTACGAGCAGTACTTC; CDR3 protein: CASSLFGTGIGYEQYF
D gene: -; J gene: TRBJ1-1; clone size: -; V gene: TRBV6-6; CDR3 DNA: TGTGCCAGCAGTTACAGGGGAGGTACTGAAGCTTTCTTT; CDR3 protein: CASSYRGGTEAFF
D gene: TRBD2; J gene: TRBJ2-3; clone size: many; V gene: TRBV20-1; CDR3 DNA: TGCAGTGCTAGAGCGCCGGGGGGGCAGGTAGATACGCAGTATTTT; CDR3 protein: CSARAPGGQVDTQYF